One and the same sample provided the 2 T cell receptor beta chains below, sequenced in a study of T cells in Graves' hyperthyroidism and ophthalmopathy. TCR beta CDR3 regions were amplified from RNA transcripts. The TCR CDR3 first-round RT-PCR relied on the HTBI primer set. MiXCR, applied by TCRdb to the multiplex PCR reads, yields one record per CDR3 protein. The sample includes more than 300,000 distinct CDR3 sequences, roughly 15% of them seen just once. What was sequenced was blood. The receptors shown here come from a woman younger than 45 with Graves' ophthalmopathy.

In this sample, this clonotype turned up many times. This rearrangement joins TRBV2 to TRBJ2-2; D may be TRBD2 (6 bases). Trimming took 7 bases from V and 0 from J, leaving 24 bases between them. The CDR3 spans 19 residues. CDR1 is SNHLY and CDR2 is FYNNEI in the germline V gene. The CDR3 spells CASTGRLGRGRANTGELFF. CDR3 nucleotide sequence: TGTGCCAGCACAGGGAGGCTGGGTCGGGGCAGGGCGAACACCGGGGAGCTGTTTTTT.

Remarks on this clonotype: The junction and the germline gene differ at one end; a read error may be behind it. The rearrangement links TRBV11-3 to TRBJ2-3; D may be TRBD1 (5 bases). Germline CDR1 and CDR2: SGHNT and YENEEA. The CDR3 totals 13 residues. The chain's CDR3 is CASSLGLTGTQYF. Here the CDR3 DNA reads TGTGCCAGCAGCTTAGGCCTAACAGGTACGCAGTATTTT.